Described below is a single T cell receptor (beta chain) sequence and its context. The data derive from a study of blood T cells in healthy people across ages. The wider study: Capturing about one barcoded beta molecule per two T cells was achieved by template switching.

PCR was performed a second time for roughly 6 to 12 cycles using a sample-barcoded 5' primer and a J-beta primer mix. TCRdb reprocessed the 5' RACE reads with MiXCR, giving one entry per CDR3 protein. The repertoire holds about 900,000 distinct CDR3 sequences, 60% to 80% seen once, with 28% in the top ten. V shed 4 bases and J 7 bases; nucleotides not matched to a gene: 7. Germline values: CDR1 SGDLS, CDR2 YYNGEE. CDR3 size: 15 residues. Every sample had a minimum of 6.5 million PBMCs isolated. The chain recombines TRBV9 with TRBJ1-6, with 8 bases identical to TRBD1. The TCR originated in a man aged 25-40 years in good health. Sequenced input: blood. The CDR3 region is CASSNGQGKNSPLHF. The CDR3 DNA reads TGTGCCAGCAGCAACGGACAGGGCAAGAATTCACCCCTCCACTTT.